Below, one T cell receptor (beta chain) is given with its context. No antigen is known for it. V lost 8 bases, J lost 3 bases, and 3 bases stayed unmatched. The CDR3 runs 13 residues. Germline loops: CDR1 MNHEY, CDR2 SMNVEV (reference sequence). The record originates from a study of cytomegalovirus exposure and HLA in healthy donors. General study findings and limits: A later analysis reported that several of the most significant clusters appeared to be linked to common viral pathogens, among them Epstein-Barr virus.

The PCR had 60 Vbeta and 13 Jbeta primers. Using immunoSEQ multiplex PCR, the repertoire was profiled, and TCRdb retains in-frame clones only, with some absent. The repertoire holds 80,000 to 95,000 clones, with about 60% as singletons. This receptor was obtained from a woman in her twenties or thirties in good health and CMV-seronegative. This chain uses TRBV27 with TRBJ1-4; 7 nucleotides agree with TRBD1. The sequencing sample was made of PBMCs. The DNA for the CDR3 is TGTGCCAGCGGGGGGACAGCTAATGAAAAACTGTTTTTT. Protein: CASGGTANEKLFF.